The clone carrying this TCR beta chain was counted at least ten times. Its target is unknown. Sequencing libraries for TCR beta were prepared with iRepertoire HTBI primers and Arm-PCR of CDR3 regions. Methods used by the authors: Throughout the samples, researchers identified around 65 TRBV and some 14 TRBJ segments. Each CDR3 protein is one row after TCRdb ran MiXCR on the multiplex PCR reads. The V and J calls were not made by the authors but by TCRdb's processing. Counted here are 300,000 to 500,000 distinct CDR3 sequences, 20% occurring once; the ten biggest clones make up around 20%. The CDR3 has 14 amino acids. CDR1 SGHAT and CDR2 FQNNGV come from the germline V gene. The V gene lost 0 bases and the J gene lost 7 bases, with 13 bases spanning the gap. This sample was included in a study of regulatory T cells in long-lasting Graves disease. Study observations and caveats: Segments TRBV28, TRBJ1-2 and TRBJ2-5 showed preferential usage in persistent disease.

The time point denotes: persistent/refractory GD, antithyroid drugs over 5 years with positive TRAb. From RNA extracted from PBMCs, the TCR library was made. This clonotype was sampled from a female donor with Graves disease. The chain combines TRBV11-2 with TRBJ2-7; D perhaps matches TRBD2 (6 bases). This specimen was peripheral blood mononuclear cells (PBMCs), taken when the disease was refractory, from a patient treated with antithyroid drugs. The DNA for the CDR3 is TGTGCCAGCAGCTTAGATCCCTCCCGGGGGGAGCAGTACTTC. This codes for CASSLDPSRGEQYF. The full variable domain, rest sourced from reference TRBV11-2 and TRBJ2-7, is EAGVAQSPRYKIIEKRQSVAFWCNPISGHATLYWYQQILGQGPKLLIQFQNNGVVDDSQLPKDRFSAERLKGVDSTLKIQPAKLEDSAVYLCASSLDPSRGEQYFGPGTRLTVT.